The 3 T cell receptor beta chains given below trace back to one sample, sequenced in a study of cytotoxic CD8 clonotypes in ibrutinib-treated CLL (dated by TCRdb to about 2021). This specimen's time point label, interpreted: approximately 25 months on ibrutinib. Library preparation used the immunoSEQ multiplex PCR assay. The source is immuneACCESS, and TCRdb retained only in-frame sequences with V and J called. Part of the clones is not carried over; for the studies checked, unresolved V genes explain less than half of this, and the remainder is unexplained. Present in this sample are under 200,000 clones, around 80% of which were seen just once. The top ten constitute about 4.5% of the sample. The sample here was PBMCs, taken after 24 months of ibrutinib treatment. The receptors stem from a human donor with chronic lymphocytic leukemia.

The J gene is TRBJ1-2, the V gene TRBV27; 7 bases are shared with TRBD1. The CDR3 spans 17 residues. With V trimmed by 6 bases and J by 4 bases, 17 bases remained unmatched. Germline CDR1 reads MNHEY; CDR2 reads SMNVEV (reference sequence). The CDR3 coding sequence is TGTGCCAGCAGCCACCACGACAGGGCGGCTTCCCCCTATGGCTACACCTTC. Protein product: CASSHHDRAASPYGYTF.

This clone was seen just once. The rearrangement joins TRBV5-5 to TRBJ2-3; 7 bases fit TRBD1. Germline lookup yields CDR1 SGHKS and CDR2 YYEKEE (reference sequence). This CDR3 has 16 residues. V shed 0 bases, J shed 5 bases, and the junction held 9 bases outside the gene matches. The DNA of the CDR3 is TGTGCCAGCAGCTTGGTTTCGACAGGGAGAGGAGATACGCAGTATTTT. Amino acid sequence: CASSLVSTGRGDTQYF. Together with reference TRBV5-5 and TRBJ2-3, the CDR3 gives the full variable domain: DAGVTQSPTHLIKTRGQQVTLRCSPISGHKSVSWYQQVLGQGPQFIFQYYEKEERGRGNFPDRFSARQFPNYSSELNVNALLLGDSALYLCASSLVSTGRGDTQYFGPGTRLTVL.

The chain carries TRBV29-1 and TRBJ2-1, with TRBD1 identical over 9 bases. The CDR3 covers 14 residues. Germline-derived CDR1 and CDR2 are SQVTM and ANQGSEA. The CDR3 DNA follows: TGCAACTCTAGGCCGGACAGGGGCTACAATGAGCAGTTCTTC. It specifies CNSRPDRGYNEQFF.